One T cell receptor beta chain is described in this entry. The target antigen is unknown. These data are taken from a study of cytomegalovirus exposure and HLA in healthy donors. 60 Vbeta and 13 Jbeta primers were used in PCR. Profiled with immunoSEQ multiplex PCR; TCRdb holds only in-frame clones, not every one. The table records roughly 250,000 clones, under 80% of them present only once. General observations from the study: Testing in vitro showed a few CMV-associated chains specific for CMV antigens.

The clonotype comes from a female donor in good health and CMV-seronegative. Sequences were obtained from PBMCs.

The DNA of the CDR3 is TGTGCCAGCTCACCTTTAACTTGGGCTGATGAGCAGTTCTTC. It is translated as CASSPLTWADEQFF. The rearrangement joins TRBV18 to TRBJ2-1, with D unclear. The CDR3 covers 14 residues. Germline V gives CDR1 KGHSH, CDR2 LQKENI. Trimming removed 3 bases from V and 8 bases from J, with 14 bases in between.